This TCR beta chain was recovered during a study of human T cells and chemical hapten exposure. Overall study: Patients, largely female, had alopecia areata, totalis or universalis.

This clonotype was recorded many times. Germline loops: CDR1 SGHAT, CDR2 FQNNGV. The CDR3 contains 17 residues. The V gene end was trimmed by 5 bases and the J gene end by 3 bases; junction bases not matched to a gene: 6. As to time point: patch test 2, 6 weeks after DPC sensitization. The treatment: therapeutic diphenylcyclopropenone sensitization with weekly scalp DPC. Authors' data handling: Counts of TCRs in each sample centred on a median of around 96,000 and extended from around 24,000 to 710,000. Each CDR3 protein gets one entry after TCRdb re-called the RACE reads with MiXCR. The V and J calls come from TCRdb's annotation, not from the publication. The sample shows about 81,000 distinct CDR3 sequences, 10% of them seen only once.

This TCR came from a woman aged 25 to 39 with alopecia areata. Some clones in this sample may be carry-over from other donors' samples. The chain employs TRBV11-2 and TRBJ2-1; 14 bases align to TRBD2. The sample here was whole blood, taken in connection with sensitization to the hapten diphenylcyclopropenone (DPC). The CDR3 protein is CASSPGLAGASYNEQFF. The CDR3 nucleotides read TGTGCCAGCAGCCCGGGACTAGCGGGGGCCAGCTACAATGAGCAGTTCTTC.